The TCR beta chain under discussion was sequenced for a study of cytomegalovirus exposure and HLA in healthy donors. Findings and limits, study-wide: While the bulk of TCR sequences proved rare, some public TCRs turned up in many donors. It was 164 TCR beta chains that were listed as cytomegalovirus-associated. Immune exposure was documented only through CMV serostatus. Being productive about 87% or about 30% of the time was typical of most TCR beta V segments in an earlier analysis.

This PCR relied on a set of 60 Vbeta primers and 13 Jbeta primers. Sequencing was performed with immunoSEQ multiplex PCR; in TCRdb, only in-frame clones are kept and a portion is missing. The sample has about 69,000 clones; approximately 70% are singletons. With regard to this clone: Its antigen is not known.

Germline V CDR1 and CDR2: LGHNA, YSLEER. V was cut by 1 base and J by 6 bases, with 11 bases left in between. This CDR3 has 14 amino acids. The receptor comes from a male donor in good health and CMV-seropositive. The chain employs TRBV4-3 and TRBJ2-3, with TRBD2 as a possible D gene (7 bases). Material: PBMCs. CDR3 nucleotide sequence: TGCGCCAGCAGCCAAGTGGGGGGGGCGGATACGCAGTATTTT. It yields the protein CASSQVGGADTQYF.